The rows below give T cell receptor beta chains drawn from one sample of a study of response to subunit inactivated influenza vaccine. Using its own MiXCR run on the RT-PCR reads, TCRdb lists one record per CDR3 protein. The sample yields some 600,000 distinct CDR3 sequences, around 13% seen once. Sequencing used PBMCs from blood, obtained 14 to 15 days before vaccination. These receptors were taken from a man aged 50-60 years who received an inactivated influenza vaccine. Each CDR3 is given with its conserved first and last residue. D genes are given only for firm matches. Clone size is shown for a subset of rows, as once, few, many or a class of expanded clone.

d_call,clone_size,v_call,j_call,cdr3_aa,cdr3_nt
-,-,TRBV20-1,TRBJ2-1,CSLDGGVEYNEQFF,TGCAGCCTTGACGGGGGAGTTGAATACAATGAGCAGTTCTTC
TRBD1,-,TRBV5-1,TRBJ2-7,CASTRDSDSYEQYF,TGCGCCAGCACCAGGGACAGCGACTCCTACGAGCAGTACTTC
-,-,TRBV19,TRBJ2-5,CASGQLETQYF,TGTGCCAGTGGCCAATTGGAGACCCAGTACTTC
-,-,TRBV6-5,TRBJ2-1,CASSYGKRDPAYNEQFF,TGTGCCAGCAGTTACGGGAAACGGGATCCAGCCTACAATGAGCAGTTCTTC
TRBD2,few,TRBV6-2/TRBV6-3,TRBJ2-7,CASSVVAGGPRYEQYF,TGTGCCAGCAGTGTGGTAGCGGGAGGGCCTCGTTACGAGCAGTACTTC
-,-,TRBV11-2,TRBJ1-3,CASSLQGTTGNTIYF,TGTGCCAGCAGCTTACAGGGAACTACGGGAAACACCATATATTTT
TRBD2,few,TRBV28,TRBJ2-7,CASTLGLAGSEQYF,TGTGCCAGCACCTTGGGGCTAGCGGGAAGCGAGCAGTACTTC
-,many,TRBV7-2,TRBJ1-6,CASSFYNSPLHF,TGTGCCAGCAGTTTCTATAATTCACCCCTCCACTTT
-,-,TRBV10-3,TRBJ2-1,CATALGVRDNEQFF,TGTGCCACCGCCCTGGGGGTCAGGGACAATGAGCAGTTCTTC
TRBD2,-,TRBV20-1,TRBJ2-7,CSAFSGDAYEQYF,TGCAGTGCGTTTAGCGGGGACGCCTACGAGCAGTACTTC
TRBD2,few,TRBV7-6,TRBJ2-5,CASSLGISGSGQETQYF,TGTGCCAGCAGCTTAGGAATCTCGGGTAGCGGGCAAGAGACCCAGTACTTC
TRBD2,few,TRBV15,TRBJ2-7,CATSGLDRSLSSYEQYF,TGTGCCACCAGCGGACTAGACAGATCCTTGAGCTCCTACGAGCAGTACTTC
-,-,TRBV6-2/TRBV6-3,TRBJ2-5,CASKELETQYF,TGTGCCAGCAAAGAACTGGAGACCCAGTACTTC
-,few,TRBV10-3,TRBJ1-2,CAIRARDIGGLSGYTF,TGTGCCATCAGAGCAAGGGACATCGGGGGGTTGTCTGGCTACACCTTC
-,few,TRBV10-3,TRBJ1-1,CAITRGNMNTEAFF,TGTGCCATCACCCGGGGTAACATGAACACTGAAGCTTTCTTT
-,few,TRBV29-1,TRBJ2-5,CGVRGAAETQYF,TGCGGGGTACGGGGGGCTGCGGAGACCCAGTACTTC
-,few,TRBV3-1,TRBJ2-7,CASSQLPGVYEQYF,TGTGCCAGCAGCCAGTTACCGGGTGTCTACGAGCAGTACTTC
-,-,TRBV28,TRBJ2-5,CASSLFGGQETQYF,TGTGCCAGCAGTTTGTTCGGTGGGCAAGAGACCCAGTACTTC
TRBD1,-,TRBV27,TRBJ1-1,CASSLAGGTLREAFF,TGTGCCAGCAGTTTAGCAGGGGGCACGTTGCGTGAAGCTTTCTTT
-,-,TRBV5-1,TRBJ2-2,CASSPPGTSGELFF,TGCGCCAGCAGCCCCCCTGGGACGTCCGGGGAGCTGTTTTTT
TRBD1,few,TRBV5-6,TRBJ2-2,CASSGTGEENTGELFF,TGTGCCAGCAGCGGGACAGGGGAGGAGAACACCGGGGAGCTGTTTTTT
-,few,TRBV6-2/TRBV6-3,TRBJ2-1,CASTSWARYNEQFF,TGTGCCAGCACCTCTTGGGCCAGGTACAATGAGCAGTTCTTC
-,-,TRBV16,TRBJ2-1,CASSQFSGLGYNEQFF,TGTGCCAGCAGCCAATTCTCTGGGCTGGGCTACAATGAGCAGTTCTTC
-,few,TRBV28,TRBJ1-1,CASSTGEAFF,TGTGCCAGCAGCACTGGTGAAGCTTTCTTT
TRBD2,-,TRBV20-1,TRBJ2-7,CSAITSGGTYEQYF,TGCAGTGCTATCACTAGCGGGGGTACCTACGAGCAGTACTTC
-,-,TRBV30,TRBJ1-6,CAWSVVMFVNSPLHF,TGTGCCTGGAGTGTAGTGATGTTCGTAAATTCACCCCTCCACTTT
-,few,TRBV6-1,TRBJ2-2,CASSSGRSTGELFF,TGTGCCAGCAGCAGCGGGCGGTCCACCGGGGAGCTGTTTTTT
-,many,TRBV3-1,TRBJ1-5,CASSQDSGSNQPQHF,TGTGCCAGCAGCCAAGATTCCGGGAGCAATCAGCCCCAGCATTTT
-,-,TRBV5-6,TRBJ2-1,CASWDSYNEQFF,TGTGCCAGTTGGGACTCCTACAATGAGCAGTTCTTC
TRBD2,few,TRBV12-3/TRBV12-4,TRBJ2-5,CASSLPSGSTKTQYF,TGTGCCAGCAGTTTACCTAGCGGGAGTACAAAGACCCAGTACTTC
TRBD1,-,TRBV5-6,TRBJ1-1,CASSLQDREGTEAFF,TGTGCCAGCAGCTTGCAAGACAGGGAAGGAACTGAAGCTTTCTTT
TRBD1,many,TRBV4-3,TRBJ2-3,CASSQTGLGDTQYF,TGCGCCAGCAGCCAGACAGGGTTAGGTGATACGCAGTATTTT
-,-,TRBV7-2,TRBJ2-3,CASSLAGREPQGADTQYF,TGTGCCAGCAGCTTAGCGGGGCGGGAGCCCCAGGGGGCAGATACGCAGTATTTT
TRBD2,few,TRBV6-1,TRBJ2-3,CASRRDYRTDTQYF,TGTGCCAGCAGAAGGGACTATCGCACAGATACGCAGTATTTT
-,many,TRBV7-9,TRBJ2-1,CASSLVLEQFF,TGTGCCAGCAGCCTCGTGCTAGAGCAGTTCTTC
TRBD1,few,TRBV11-1,TRBJ2-3,CASSPKTGGADTQYF,TGTGCCAGCAGCCCAAAGACAGGGGGCGCGGATACGCAGTATTTT
-,few,TRBV11-2,TRBJ1-1,CASRTDWGGAFF,TGTGCCAGCAGAACTGACTGGGGTGGAGCTTTCTTT
-,few,TRBV29-1,TRBJ1-2,CSVEEAGREGYTF,TGCAGCGTTGAAGAAGCAGGGCGGGAGGGCTACACCTTC
TRBD1,-,TRBV5-5,TRBJ1-2,CASRAGTAAPLVYGYTF,TGTGCCAGCAGGGCCGGGACAGCCGCCCCGCTCGTCTATGGCTACACCTTC
-,few,TRBV7-2,TRBJ2-7,CASSFAGAVSYEQYF,TGTGCCAGCAGCTTCGCGGGGGCCGTTTCCTACGAGCAGTACTTC